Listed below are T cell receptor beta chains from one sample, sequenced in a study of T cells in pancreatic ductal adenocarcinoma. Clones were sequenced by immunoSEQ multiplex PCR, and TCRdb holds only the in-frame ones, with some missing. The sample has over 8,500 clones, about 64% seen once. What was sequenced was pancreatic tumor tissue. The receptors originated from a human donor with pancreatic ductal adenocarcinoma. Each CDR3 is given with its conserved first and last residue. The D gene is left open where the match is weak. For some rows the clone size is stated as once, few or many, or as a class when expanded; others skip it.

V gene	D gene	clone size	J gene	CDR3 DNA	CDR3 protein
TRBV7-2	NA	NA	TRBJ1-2	TGTGCCAGCAGCACAGGCGGGGGAAGCTATGGCTACACCTTC	CASSTGGGSYGYTF
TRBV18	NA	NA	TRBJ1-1	TGTGCCAGCTCACCATTAAACCCAGGGTCGAACACTGAAGCTTTCTTT	CASSPLNPGSNTEAFF
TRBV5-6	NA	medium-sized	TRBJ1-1	TGTGCCAGCAGCTTGGTTGGGGTTGGACGAGACACTGAAGCTTTCTTT	CASSLVGVGRDTEAFF
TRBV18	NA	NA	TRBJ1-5	TGTGCCAGCTCACCGTCCAATCTTTGGGACCACAGGCAGCCCCAGCATTTT	CASSPSNLWDHRQPQHF
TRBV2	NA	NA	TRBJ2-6	TGTGCCAGCCAGACCGGCAGCTCTGGGGCCAACGTCCTGACTTTC	CASQTGSSGANVLTF
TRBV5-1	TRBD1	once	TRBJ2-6	TGCGCCAGCAGGGGACAGAACTCTGGGGCCAACGTCCTGACTTTC	CASRGQNSGANVLTF
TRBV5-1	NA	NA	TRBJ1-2	TGCGCCAGCAGCTTGGACGTCAGCAGCTATGGCTACACCTTC	CASSLDVSSYGYTF
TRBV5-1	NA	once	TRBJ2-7	TGCGCCAGCAGCTTGGATACAGGTTACGAGCAGTACTTC	CASSLDTGYEQYF
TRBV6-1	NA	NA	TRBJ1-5	TGTGCCAGCAGTGAAGGGACAACGAGCAATCAGCCCCAGCATTTT	CASSEGTTSNQPQHF
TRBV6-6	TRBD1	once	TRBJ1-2	TGTGCCAGCAGTTACCTCGACAGGGAATCTGGCTACACCTTC	CASSYLDRESGYTF
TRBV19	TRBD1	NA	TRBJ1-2	TGTGCCAGTAGTAAGCCTGACAGGGGATCTTATGGCTACACCTTC	CASSKPDRGSYGYTF
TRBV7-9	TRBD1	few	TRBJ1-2	TGTGCCAGCAGCACGACAGGGTATGGCTACACCTTC	CASSTTGYGYTF
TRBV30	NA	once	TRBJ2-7	TGTGCCTGGAGTGGCGACAGCTACGAGCAGTACTTC	CAWSGDSYEQYF
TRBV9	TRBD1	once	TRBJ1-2	TGTGCCAGCAGCCATGGGACAGCTAACTATGGCTACACCTTC	CASSHGTANYGYTF
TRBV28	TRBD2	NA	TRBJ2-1	TGTGCCACCCAGCGGGAGGGGTCCTACAATGAGCAGTTCTTC	CATQREGSYNEQFF
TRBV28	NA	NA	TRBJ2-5	TGTGCCAGCAGTTTGTGGCAGGGTCTCCAAGAGACCCAGTACTTC	CASSLWQGLQETQYF
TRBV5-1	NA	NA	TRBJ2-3	TGCGCCAGCAGCTTGGACCAGCCTTTCACAGATACGCAGTATTTT	CASSLDQPFTDTQYF
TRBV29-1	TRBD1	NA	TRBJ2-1	TGCAGCGTTGATCCGGGACAGGGGTCCAATGAGCAGTTCTTC	CSVDPGQGSNEQFF
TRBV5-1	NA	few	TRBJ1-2	TGCGCCAGCAGCTTGGGTAGCTATGGCTACACCTTC	CASSLGSYGYTF
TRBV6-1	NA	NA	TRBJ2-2	TGTGCCAGCAGTCTCAGGAGCCCCGGGGAGCTGTTTTTT	CASSLRSPGELFF
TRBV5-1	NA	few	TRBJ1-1	TGCGCCAGCAGCTTGGAAGCCTCCGCTGAAGCTTTCTTT	CASSLEASAEAFF
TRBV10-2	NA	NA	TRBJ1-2	TGCGCCAGCAGAACAGATTCCTATGGCTACACCTTC	CASRTDSYGYTF
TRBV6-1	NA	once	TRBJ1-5	TGTGCCAGCAGTGAAGCACAGGGAATGAGCAATCAGCCCCAGCATTTT	CASSEAQGMSNQPQHF
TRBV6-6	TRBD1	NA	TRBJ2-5	TGTGCCAGCACTGAGGGACAGCTCGGGGAGACCCAGTACTTC	CASTEGQLGETQYF
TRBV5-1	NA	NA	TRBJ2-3	TGCGCCAGCAGCACGGACACTTACACAGATACGCAGTATTTT	CASSTDTYTDTQYF
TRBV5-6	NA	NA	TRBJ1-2	TGTGCCAGCAGCAATTGGGAAGGCTATGGCTACACCTTC	CASSNWEGYGYTF
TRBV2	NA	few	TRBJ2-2	TGTGCCAGCACCCGCTCCGCGGGGGAGCTGTTTTTT	CASTRSAGELFF
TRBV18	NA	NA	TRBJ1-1	TGTGCCAGCTCATCCAGGGCCAACACTGAAGCTTTCTTT	CASSSRANTEAFF
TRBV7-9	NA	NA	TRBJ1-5	TGTGCCAGCAGCCCCGGGGGGATTGGGTTTAAGCAGCCCCAGCATTTT	CASSPGGIGFKQPQHF
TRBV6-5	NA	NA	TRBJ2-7	TGTGCCAGCAGCACCACCGGACAGACTCAGTACTTC	CASSTTGQTQYF
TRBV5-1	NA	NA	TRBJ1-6	TGCGCCAGCAGCTTGTCGGCAGTTAATTCACCCCTCCACTTT	CASSLSAVNSPLHF
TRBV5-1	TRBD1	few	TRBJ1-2	TGCGCCAGCAGCTTGGCAGGGGGACGAGGCTACACCTTC	CASSLAGGRGYTF
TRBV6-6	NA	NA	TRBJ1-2	TGTGCCAGCAGTTCCGTCCAGGGGTACTATGGCTACACCTTC	CASSSVQGYYGYTF
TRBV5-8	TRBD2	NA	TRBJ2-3	TGTGCCAGCAGCCATTTGGGACTAGCGGACAGCACAGATACGCAGTATTTT	CASSHLGLADSTDTQYF
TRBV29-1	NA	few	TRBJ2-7	TGCAGCGTTGGGGACACCTACGAGCAGTACTTC	CSVGDTYEQYF
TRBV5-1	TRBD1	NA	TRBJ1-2	TGCGCCAGCAGCTCGACAGGGGTGGGCGGCTACACCTTC	CASSSTGVGGYTF
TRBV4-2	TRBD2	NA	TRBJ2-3	TGTGCCAGCAGCCAGACTAGCGGGGGGGGATCAGATACGCAGTATTTT	CASSQTSGGGSDTQYF
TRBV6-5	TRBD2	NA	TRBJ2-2	TGTGCCAGCAGTTTAGCGGGACACGCGAACACCGGGGAGCTGTTTTTT	CASSLAGHANTGELFF
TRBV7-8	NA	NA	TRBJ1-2	TGTGCCAGCAGCGGCCAGCCTAACTATGGCTACACCTTC	CASSGQPNYGYTF
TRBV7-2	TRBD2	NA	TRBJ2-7	TGTGCCAGCAGCGACCTTTTTAATTCGGCGGGAGGTCTTTCCAAGCAGTACTTC	CASSDLFNSAGGLSKQYF
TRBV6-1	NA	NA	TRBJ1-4	TGTGCCAGCAGGGAGAATGGTAATGAAAAACTGTTTTTT	CASRENGNEKLFF
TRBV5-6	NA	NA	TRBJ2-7	TGTGCCAGCAGCTTGGGGGTGTACGAGCAGTACTTC	CASSLGVYEQYF
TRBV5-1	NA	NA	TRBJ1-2	TGCGCCAGCAGCTTGGGCTTCCAGGGGCGAAACTATGGCTACACCTTC	CASSLGFQGRNYGYTF
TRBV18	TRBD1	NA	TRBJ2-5	TGTGCCAGCTCACCCGCGACAGGGGGAGAGACCCAGTACTTC	CASSPATGGETQYF
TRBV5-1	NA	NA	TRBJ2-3	TGCGCCAGCAGCTTGGAAGGGCTCGGTGCGGCAGATACGCAGTATTTT	CASSLEGLGAADTQYF
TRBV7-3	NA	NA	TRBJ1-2	TGTGCCAGCATCCCTCTCGTTAACAACTATGGCTACACCTTC	CASIPLVNNYGYTF
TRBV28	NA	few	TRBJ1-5	TGTGCCAGCAGCCCCGATAGCAATCAGCCCCAGCATTTT	CASSPDSNQPQHF
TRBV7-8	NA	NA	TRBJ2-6	TGTGCCAGCAGCTTAGTCATCCTGGCGGGGTTTAGCTCTGGGGCCAACGTCCTGACTTTC	CASSLVILAGFSSGANVLTF
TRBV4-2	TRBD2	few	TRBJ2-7	TGTGCCAGCAGCCAAGGGCTAGCGGACGCCTACGAGCAGTACTTC	CASSQGLADAYEQYF
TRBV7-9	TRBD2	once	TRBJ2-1	TGTGCCAGCAGCGAAGCGGGATACAATGAGCAGTTCTTC	CASSEAGYNEQFF
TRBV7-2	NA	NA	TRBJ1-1	TGTGCCAGCAGCTTATCCGGGACCATGAACACTGAAGCTTTCTTT	CASSLSGTMNTEAFF